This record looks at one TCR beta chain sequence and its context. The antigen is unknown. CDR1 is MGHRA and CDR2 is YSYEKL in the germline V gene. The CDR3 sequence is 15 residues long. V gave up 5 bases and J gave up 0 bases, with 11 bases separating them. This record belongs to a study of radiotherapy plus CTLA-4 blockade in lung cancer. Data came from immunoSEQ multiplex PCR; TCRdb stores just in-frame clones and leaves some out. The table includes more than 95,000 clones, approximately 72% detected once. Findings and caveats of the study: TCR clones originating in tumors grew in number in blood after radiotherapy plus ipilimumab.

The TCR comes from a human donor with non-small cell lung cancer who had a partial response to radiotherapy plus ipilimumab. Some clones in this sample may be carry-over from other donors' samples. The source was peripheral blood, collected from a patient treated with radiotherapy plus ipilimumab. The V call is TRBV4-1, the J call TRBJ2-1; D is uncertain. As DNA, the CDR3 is TGCGCCAGCAGCACTCCCACCCGCTCCTACAATGAGCAGTTCTTC. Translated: CASSTPTRSYNEQFF.